Listed here are 20 T cell receptor beta chains from one sample, sequenced in a study of cytomegalovirus exposure and HLA in healthy donors. PCR was performed using 60 Vbeta and 13 Jbeta primers. Assay used: immunoSEQ multiplex PCR; TCRdb lists only in-frame clones, some missing. The sample yields roughly 100,000 clones, around 78% seen once. What was sequenced was PBMCs. Receptor source: a male donor in good health and CMV-seronegative.

The chain uses TRBV7-9 and TRBJ2-7; D not certain. The CDR3 contains 14 residues. Germline lookup yields CDR1 SEHNR and CDR2 FQNEAQ (reference sequence). V lost 5 bases and J lost 4, with 15 bases in between. In DNA form, the CDR3 reads TGTGCCAGCAGCACACAGTATAACACGTACGAGCAGTACTTC. It encodes CASSTQYNTYEQYF. The whole variable domain, filled in from reference TRBV7-9 and TRBJ2-7, reads DTGVSQNPRHKITKRGQNVTFRCDPISEHNRLYWYRQTLGQGPEFLTYFQNEAQLEKSRLLSDRFSAERPKGSFSTLEIQRTEQGDSAMYLCASSTQYNTYEQYFGPGTRLTVT.

This chain links TRBV5-6 with TRBJ2-1; 11 nucleotides align to TRBD2. Per the germline V gene, CDR1 is SGHDT and CDR2 is YYEEEE. The CDR3 covers 16 residues. V lost 4 bases to trimming and J lost 8 bases; unmatched junction nucleotides: 11. In DNA form, the CDR3 reads TGTGCCAGCAGCCCGAAGACTAGCGGGATACAGGATGAGCAGTTCTTC. Amino acids: CASSPKTSGIQDEQFF.

This chain connects TRBV5-4 to TRBJ1-1; 9 nucleotides line up with TRBD1. The CDR3 is made up of 14 amino acids. V lost 4 bases and J lost 5; bases outside the gene matches: 6. Germline V gives CDR1 SGHNT, CDR2 YYREEE (reference sequence). The CDR3 reads CASSPDRGATEAFF. The CDR3 DNA is TGTGCCAGCAGCCCCGACAGGGGGGCGACTGAAGCTTTCTTT.

V usage is TRBV7-8 and J usage is TRBJ2-2; D possibly corresponds to TRBD2 (6 bases). V was shortened by 1 base and J by 6 bases, with 6 bases between the two germline ends. Germline loops: CDR1 SGHVS, CDR2 FQNEAQ. This CDR3 is 13 amino acids long. The CDR3 region is CASSLGGAGELFF. DNA of the CDR3: TGTGCCAGCAGCTTAGGCGGGGCCGGGGAGCTGTTTTTT.

J is TRBJ2-1 and V is TRBV27; 15 bases match TRBD2. The CDR3 consists of 18 residues. J was trimmed by 0 bases and V by 5 bases; bases with no gene match: 5. Germline CDR1 reads MNHEY; CDR2 reads SMNVEV (reference sequence). In nucleotides, the CDR3 is TGTGCCAGCAGTCCCGGGACTAGCGGGAGGCTCTCCTACAATGAGCAGTTCTTC. Its protein product is CASSPGTSGRLSYNEQFF.

The chain employs TRBV27 and TRBJ1-1; D is possibly TRBD1 (5 bases). The V gene lost 3 bases and the J gene lost 4 bases, with 18 bases spanning the gap. Looked up from germline, CDR1 is MNHEY and CDR2 is SMNVEV (reference sequence). The CDR3 has 16 amino acids. The DNA of the CDR3 is TGTGCCAGCAGTTTTATCAGGGAAGGCGGAACCACTGAAGCTTTCTTT. Its translation: CASSFIREGGTTEAFF.

In its sample, this clone was seen once. The V call is TRBV7-2, the J call TRBJ1-1; D might be TRBD1 (5 bases). Germline assignment: CDR1 SGHTA and CDR2 FQGNSA. The CDR3 covers 12 residues. V shed 5 bases and J shed 7 bases, with 11 bases lying between them. The CDR3 loop reads CASSPTAIEAFF. The CDR3 DNA sequence: TGTGCCAGCAGCCCGACAGCTATTGAAGCTTTCTTT.

The chain is built from TRBV6-5 and TRBJ1-2, with 9 bases lining up with TRBD1. V was clipped by 4 bases and J by 8 bases; unmatched bases: 8. There are 14 residues in the CDR3. In germline, CDR1 is MNHEY, CDR2 SVGAGI. CDR3 in amino acids: CASSSGDREGGYTF. The CDR3, as DNA: TGTGCCAGCAGTTCTGGGGACAGGGAAGGGGGCTACACCTTC.

V and J are TRBV30 and TRBJ1-5; no clear D. V lost 3 bases to trimming and J lost 5 bases, with 11 bases between them. The CDR3 covers 13 residues. Germline-derived CDR1 and CDR2 are GTSNPN and SVGIG (reference sequence). The DNA for the CDR3 is TGTGCCTGGAGCCAATCGGGATATCAGCCCCAGCATTTT. It specifies CAWSQSGYQPQHF.

This clone was counted only a few times. This rearrangement joins TRBV4-1 to TRBJ2-7; possible D gene TRBD2, 7 bases. CDR1 MGHRA and CDR2 YSYEKL come from the germline V gene. V was clipped by 4 bases and J by 5 bases, with 24 bases between them. The CDR3 extends over 17 amino acids. In DNA form, the CDR3 reads TGCGCCAGCAGCCCTCTGGGGGGGGCGCCTGGAAGCCACGAGCAGTACTTC. Translated: CASSPLGGAPGSHEQYF.

This clone was seen only a few times. This chain uses TRBV30 with TRBJ1-1, with D perhaps TRBD1 (5 bases). The germline V gene encodes CDR1 GTSNPN and CDR2 SVGIG (reference sequence). The CDR3 is 12 amino acids. Trimming took off 5 bases at V and 11 bases at J, with 18 bases between the two ends. In nucleotides, the CDR3 is TGTGCCTGGGGGAGGGGTGGTGTTCCGGCTTTCTTT. Protein product: CAWGRGGVPAFF.

This chain uses TRBV19 with TRBJ1-5; possibly TRBD1 for D (5 bases). The V and J ends lost 9 bases and 7 bases respectively, with 16 bases between them. The CDR3 length is 13 residues. The V gene's germline CDR1 is LNHDA and CDR2 SQIVND (reference sequence). DNA for the CDR3: TGTGCCAGCGGGTCGGGGGGTAACCAGCCCCAGCATTTT. Amino acid sequence: CASGSGGNQPQHF.

The chain links TRBV9 to TRBJ2-1; TRBD1 is a possible D gene (5 bases). The germline V and J ends were trimmed by 0 bases and 1 base, with 8 bases remaining between them. CDR1 and CDR2 from the germline V gene are SGDLS and YYNGEE. This CDR3 comprises 15 residues. CDR3 nucleotide sequence: TGTGCCAGCAGCGTAGGGCAGGGTTCCTACAATGAGCAGTTCTTC. It encodes CASSVGQGSYNEQFF.

The CDR3 nucleotides are TGTGCCACCAGCGTCACGTCGTTCGGGACAGGGGGCCAGCCCCAGCATTTT. Protein product: CATSVTSFGTGGQPQHF. This chain uses TRBV15 with TRBJ1-5; TRBD1 aligns across 12 bases. The ends lost 5 bases at V and 7 bases at J; junction bases unmatched: 12. The CDR3 is 17 amino acids. Germline V lookup: CDR1 LNHNV, CDR2 YYDKDF (reference sequence). Full variable domain (outside the CDR3, taken from reference TRBV15 and TRBJ1-5): DAMVIQNPRYQVTQFGKPVTLSCSQTLNHNVMYWYQQKSSQAPKLLFHYYDKDFNNEADTPDNFQSRRPNTSFCFLDIRSPGLGDTAMYLCATSVTSFGTGGQPQHFGDGTRLSIL.

This chain uses TRBV6-5 with TRBJ2-1, with 11 bases matching TRBD2. The CDR3 has 15 residues. V lost 8 bases to trimming and J lost 2 bases; unmatched junction nucleotides: 5. CDR1 is MNHEY and CDR2 is SVGAGI in the germline V gene. CDR3 region: CASPPGLAAYNEQFF. The CDR3 DNA reads TGTGCCAGCCCTCCGGGACTAGCGGCCTACAATGAGCAGTTCTTC.

This clone was observed once. This chain uses TRBV2 with TRBJ2-3; possibly TRBD1 for D (5 bases). Between the trimmed V and J ends, which lost 4 bases and 5 bases, there was a span of 10 bases. This CDR3 contains 13 residues. Germline CDR1 and CDR2: SNHLY and FYNNEI. CDR3 protein: CASSAQEGDTQYF. The CDR3 DNA reads as TGTGCCAGCAGTGCACAGGAAGGAGATACGCAGTATTTT. The full variable domain, its missing parts supplied by reference TRBV2 and TRBJ2-3, is EPEVTQTPSHQVTQMGQEVILRCVPISNHLYFYWYRQILGQKVEFLVSFYNNEISEKSEIFDDQFSVERPDGSNFTLKIRSTKLEDSAMYFCASSAQEGDTQYFGPGTRLTVL.

The CDR3 protein is CASSPGLAGVDEQYF. In DNA, the CDR3 is TGTGCCAGCAGTCCAGGACTAGCGGGAGTGGACGAGCAGTACTTC. The chain couples TRBV28 to TRBJ2-7, with 13 positions matching TRBD2. Germline V gene sequence: CDR1 MDHEN, CDR2 SYDVKM. J was trimmed by 5 bases and V by 5 bases; bases with no gene match: 6. The CDR3 spans 15 residues. The whole variable domain, remainder taken from reference TRBV28 and TRBJ2-7, is DVKVTQSSRYLVKRTGEKVFLECVQDMDHENMFWYRQDPGLGLRLIYFSYDVKMKEKGDIPEGYSVSREKKERFSLILESASTNQTSMYLCASSPGLAGVDEQYFGPGTRLTVT.

Here the CDR3 reads CAWSPRSYEQYF. In DNA form, the CDR3 reads TGTGCCTGGAGTCCTAGATCCTACGAGCAGTACTTC. The chain has TRBV30 and TRBJ2-7; no definite D call. Trimming pared 2 bases from V and 1 base from J, leaving 6 bases between. Germline loops: CDR1 GTSNPN, CDR2 SVGIG (reference sequence). The CDR3 covers 12 residues.

This sequence joins TRBV10-3 and TRBJ1-1, with D possibly TRBD1 on 5 matching bases. V lost 4 bases and J lost 4, with 25 bases in between. The CDR3 runs to 18 residues. Germline CDR1 and CDR2: ENHRY and SYGVKD. The CDR3 bases are TGTGCCATCAGTGGTGGAGGGGCCTTAGGCGGCTGGGGCACTGAAGCTTTCTTT. It is translated as CAISGGGALGGWGTEAFF.

The genes are TRBV6-1 and TRBJ1-2; possible D gene TRBD1, 5 bases. CDR3 size: 12 residues. Deletions cut 7 bases from V and 4 bases from J, with 10 bases between. CDR1 and CDR2 from the germline V gene are MNHNS and SASEGT. Here the CDR3 reads CASTHDSYGYTF. DNA for the CDR3: TGTGCCAGCACTCACGACAGCTATGGCTACACCTTC.